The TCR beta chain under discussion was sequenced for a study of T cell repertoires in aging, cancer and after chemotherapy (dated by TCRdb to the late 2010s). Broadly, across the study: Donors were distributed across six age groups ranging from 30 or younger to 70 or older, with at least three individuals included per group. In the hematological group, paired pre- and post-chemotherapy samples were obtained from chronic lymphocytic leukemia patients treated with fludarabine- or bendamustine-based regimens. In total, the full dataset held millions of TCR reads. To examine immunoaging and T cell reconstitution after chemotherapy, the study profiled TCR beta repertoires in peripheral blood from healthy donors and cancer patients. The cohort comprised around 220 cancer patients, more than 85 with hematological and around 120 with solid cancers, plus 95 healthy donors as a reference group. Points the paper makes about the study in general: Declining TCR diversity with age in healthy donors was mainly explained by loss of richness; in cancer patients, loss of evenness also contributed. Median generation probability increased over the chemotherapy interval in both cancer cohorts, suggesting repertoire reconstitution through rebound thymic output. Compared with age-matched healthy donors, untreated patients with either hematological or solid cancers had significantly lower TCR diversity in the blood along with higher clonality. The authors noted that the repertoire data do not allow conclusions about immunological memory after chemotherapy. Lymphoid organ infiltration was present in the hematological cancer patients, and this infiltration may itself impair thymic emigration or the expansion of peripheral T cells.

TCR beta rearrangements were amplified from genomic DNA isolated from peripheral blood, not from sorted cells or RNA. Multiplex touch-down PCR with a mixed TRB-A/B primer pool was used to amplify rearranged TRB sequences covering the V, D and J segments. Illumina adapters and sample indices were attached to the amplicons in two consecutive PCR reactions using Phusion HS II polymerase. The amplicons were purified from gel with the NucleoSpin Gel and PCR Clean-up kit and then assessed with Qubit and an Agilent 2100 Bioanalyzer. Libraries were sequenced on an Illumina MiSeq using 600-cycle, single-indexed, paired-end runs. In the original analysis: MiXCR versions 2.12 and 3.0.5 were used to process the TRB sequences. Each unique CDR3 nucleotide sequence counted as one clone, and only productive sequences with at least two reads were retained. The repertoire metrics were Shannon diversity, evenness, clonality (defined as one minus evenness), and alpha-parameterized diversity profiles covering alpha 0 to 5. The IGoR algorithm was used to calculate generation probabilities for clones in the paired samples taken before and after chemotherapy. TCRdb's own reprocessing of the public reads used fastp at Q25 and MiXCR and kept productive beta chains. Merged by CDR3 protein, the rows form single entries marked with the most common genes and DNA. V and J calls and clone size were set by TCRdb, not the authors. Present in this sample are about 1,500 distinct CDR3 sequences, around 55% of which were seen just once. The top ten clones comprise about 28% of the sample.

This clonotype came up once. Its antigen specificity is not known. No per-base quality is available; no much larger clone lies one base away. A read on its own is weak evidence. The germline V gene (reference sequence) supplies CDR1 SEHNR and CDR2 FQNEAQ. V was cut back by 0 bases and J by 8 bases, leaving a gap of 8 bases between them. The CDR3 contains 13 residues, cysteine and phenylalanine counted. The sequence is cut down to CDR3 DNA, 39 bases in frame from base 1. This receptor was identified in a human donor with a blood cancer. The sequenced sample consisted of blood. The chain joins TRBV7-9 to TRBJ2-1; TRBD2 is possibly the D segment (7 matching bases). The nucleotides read TGTGCCAGCAGCTTAGCAGGGGGGGATGAGCAGTTCTTC. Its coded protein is CASSLAGGDEQFF.